Below are 9 T cell receptor beta chains sequenced from a single sample in a study of T-cell memory formation after mild COVID-19. TCRdb used MiXCR to reprocess the 5' RACE reads, holding one entry per CDR3 protein. The profile shows fewer than 50,000 distinct CDR3 sequences, about 7.1% of them singletons. The sample was PBMCs or a T cell subset sorted from them (not recorded which). These receptors were obtained from a man aged 18 to 30 who had mild COVID-19 (a few samples of this study predate the infection). Cell type and time point are not known.

This clonotype rates as medium-sized (0.01 to 0.1%). This chain connects TRBV20-1 to TRBJ2-1; TRBD2 agrees at 11 bases. The J segment lost 5 bases and the V segment lost 4 bases, leaving 7 bases of the junction unmatched. Germline loops: CDR1 DFQATT, CDR2 SNEGSKA (reference sequence). CDR3 length: 15 residues. CDR3 in amino acids: CSATIAGGNNNEQFF. CDR3 sequence (DNA): TGCAGTGCTACCATAGCGGGGGGGAACAACAATGAGCAGTTCTTC.

By share, this clonotype ranks as medium-sized (0.01 to 0.1%). V usage is TRBV7-3 and J usage is TRBJ2-5; D is possibly TRBD2 (6 bases). With 3 bases removed from V and 5 bases from J, the gap between germline ends came to 10 bases. The CDR3 sequence is 13 residues long. Germline CDR1 and CDR2: SGHTA and FQGTGA. CDR3 sequence: CASSFGGGETQYF. CDR3 DNA: TGTGCCAGCAGCTTCGGGGGTGGGGAGACCCAGTACTTC.

The table lists this clonotype with a few counts. V gene TRBV7-8 combines with J gene TRBJ1-2; D might be TRBD1 (6 bases). Looked up from germline, CDR1 is SGHVS and CDR2 is FQNEAQ. V lost 1 base and J 0 bases, leaving 18 bases between the germline ends. CDR3 length equals 18 residues. CDR3 residues: CASSLVYRVQDPNYGYTF. As DNA, the CDR3 is TGTGCCAGCAGCTTAGTTTACAGGGTCCAGGACCCTAACTATGGCTACACCTTC.

This chain uses TRBV3-1 with TRBJ2-3, with 7 bases fitting TRBD2. The CDR3 spans 15 residues. V trimming: 7 bases; J trimming: 2 bases; junction bases outside the gene matches: 9. Germline-derived CDR1 and CDR2 are LGHDT and YNNKEL (reference sequence). The CDR3: CASKKRGEDTDTQYF. Here the CDR3 DNA reads TGTGCCAGCAAAAAGCGGGGCGAGGACACAGATACGCAGTATTTT.

This clonotype occurred a few times. J is TRBJ1-1 and V is TRBV20-1, with a tentative D call TRBD1 (5 bases). Trimming removed 6 bases at V and 0 bases at J, with 14 bases between. The CDR3 loop spans 14 amino acids. Germline CDR1 reads DFQATT; CDR2 reads SNEGSKA (reference sequence). CDR3 DNA: TGCAGTGCGCAGCCGGGACGGTTGAACACTGAAGCTTTCTTT. Protein product: CSAQPGRLNTEAFF.

The J gene is TRBJ2-7, the V gene TRBV7-2, with D maybe TRBD2 (5 bases). CDR1 and CDR2 from the germline V gene are SGHTA and FQGNSA. The CDR3 spans 14 residues. V lost 4 bases, J lost 4 bases, and 14 bases lay in between. In nucleotides, the CDR3 is TGTGCCAGCAGCTCGCAACTAGGCGGGTACGAGCAGTACTTC. This encodes CASSSQLGGYEQYF.

The chain combines TRBV7-9 with TRBJ2-5; D not resolved. Trimming took off 1 base at V and 0 bases at J, with 3 bases between the two ends. Germline lookup yields CDR1 SEHNR and CDR2 FQNEAQ (reference sequence). The CDR3 length is 13 residues. The CDR3 sequence is CASSLDNQETQYF. CDR3 in DNA: TGTGCCAGCAGCTTAGACAACCAAGAGACCCAGTACTTC.

Written as DNA, the CDR3 is TGTGCCAGCAGCTTAATCGCTCAGACGTATGGCTACACCTTC. Protein sequence: CASSLIAQTYGYTF. The chain employs TRBV7-2 and TRBJ1-2; D is unclear. Germline loops: CDR1 SGHTA, CDR2 FQGNSA. This CDR3 is 14 amino acids long. Between the trimmed V and J ends, which lost 2 bases and 5 bases, there was a span of 12 bases.

This clonotype was seen repeatedly, ten times or more. The V and J genes are TRBV7-2 and TRBJ2-3; TRBD2 might be the D (7 bases). The V gene's germline CDR1 is SGHTA and CDR2 FQGNSA. V lost 10 bases and J lost 6, with 14 bases in between. The CDR3 contains 12 residues. CDR3 sequence reads: CATHGGRDTQYF. As DNA, the CDR3 is TGTGCCACTCACGGGGGGCGGGATACGCAGTATTTT.